This record looks at one TCR beta chain sequence and its context. The antigen remains unidentified. This sample stems from a study of T cell responses to AZD1222 COVID-19 vaccine. General observations from the study: Vaccine-related CD4 TCRs covered spike, predominating at 160-218 and 743-854.

In germline, CDR1 is SQVTM, CDR2 ANQGSEA. CDR3 length: 12 residues. Trimming removed 4 bases from V and 18 bases from J; junction bases left unmatched: 9. TCRdb's table, derived via immunoSEQ multiplex PCR, lists solely in-frame clones and lacks some. Among roughly 81,000 clones, approximately 86% were seen once, and the ten largest hold roughly 7.9%. The J gene is TRBJ2-6, the V gene TRBV29-1, with 10 bases fitting TRBD1. The specimen comprised peripheral blood, sampled on day 0 of AZD1222 vaccination. The sequence was collected from an adult in good health. In DNA, the CDR3 is TGCAGCGTTGCAGGGACAGGGGCTTCTAAGACTTTC. This codes for CSVAGTGASKTF.